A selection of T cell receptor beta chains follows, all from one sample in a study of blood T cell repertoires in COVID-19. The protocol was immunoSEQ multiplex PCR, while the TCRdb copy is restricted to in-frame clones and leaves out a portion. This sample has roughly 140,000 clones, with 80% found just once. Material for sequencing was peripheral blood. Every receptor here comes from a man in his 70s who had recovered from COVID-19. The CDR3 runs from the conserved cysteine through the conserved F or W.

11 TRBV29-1 CSVLKGQEQYF
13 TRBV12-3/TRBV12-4 CASSFGDTYEQYF
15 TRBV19 CASSIVGTGHYGYTF
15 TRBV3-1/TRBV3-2 CASSQGQGHNSPLHF
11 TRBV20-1 CSALWGGAAYF
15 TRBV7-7 CASSLALAAYNEQFF
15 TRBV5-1 CASSLGWTKGHEQYF
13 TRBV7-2 CASSLETGRSPYF
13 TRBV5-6 CASSLAQNQPQHF
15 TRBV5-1 CASSVLGASTDTQYF
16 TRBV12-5 CASGEPRDSHYNEQFF
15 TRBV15 CATSRESDSSYEQYF
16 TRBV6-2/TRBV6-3 CASSQRQGLLSYEQYF
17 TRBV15 CATSSGLAGVGRNEQFF
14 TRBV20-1 CSASEGRKDYEQYF
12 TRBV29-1 CSVEGRQIMAFF
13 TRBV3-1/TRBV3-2 CASSQKRRGEQFF
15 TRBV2 CASSGLADMYNEQFF
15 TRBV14 CASSQGLADQETQYF
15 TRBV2 CASRQLLAGAYEQYF
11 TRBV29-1 CSGRGMTEAFF
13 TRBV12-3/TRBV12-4 CASSPTNTGELFF
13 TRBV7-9 CASSLALQDGYTF
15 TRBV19 CASKKLQGDMVEAFF
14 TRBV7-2 CASSLQITNEKLFF
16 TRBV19 CASSTPGRGRYNEQFF
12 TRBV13 CASARGSEKLFF
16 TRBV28 CASSSRLAVDPNEQYF
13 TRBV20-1 CSASGQGRETQYF
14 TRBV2 CASSRRDSNQPQHF
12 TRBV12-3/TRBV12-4 CASSFRDNEQFF
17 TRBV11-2 CASSLTERGLAKNIQYF
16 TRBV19 CASSKTTGFKGYGYTF
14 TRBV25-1 CASSRAGVNGEQFF
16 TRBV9 CASSVPTGKRADTQYF
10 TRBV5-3 CARSFPGQFF
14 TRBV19 CASSLTGATGELFF